This TCR beta chain was identified during a study of response to subunit inactivated influenza vaccine. Broader study findings: Each seasonal flu vaccination may recruit only limited new T cells, authors suggested.

TCRdb re-called the RT-PCR reads through MiXCR, storing one row per CDR3 protein. In the table there are approximately 680,000 distinct CDR3 sequences, 15% to 18% of which are singletons. With regard to this clonotype: Its antigen is currently unknown.

CDR3 size: 14 residues. V was cut by 1 base and J by 7 bases, with 14 bases left in between. The germline V gene has CDR1 DFQATT and CDR2 SNEGSKA (reference sequence). This sequence joins TRBV20-1 and TRBJ2-1, with a possible D match to TRBD2 (6 bases). The sample consisted of PBMCs from blood, taken approximately 13 days after vaccination. This sequence was found in a man between 50 and 59 years old who received an inactivated influenza vaccine. DNA for the CDR3: TGCAGTGCTAGAGCCCTACTAGCTCTTAATGAGCAGTTCTTC. Its translation: CSARALLALNEQFF.